This record covers a single TCR beta chain. The record originates from a study of CD8+ T cells in alopecia areata. Germline CDR1 reads SGHRS; CDR2 reads YFSETQ. V lost 4 bases and J 5 bases, leaving 10 bases between the germline ends. This CDR3 is 13 amino acids long. Sequencing relied on a cDNA template that was reverse transcribed from extracted RNA. Only in-frame clones appear in the TCRdb table, and some are missing; sequencing was by immunoSEQ multiplex PCR. The sample holds about 200,000 clones; just under 65% are singletons and the top ten take approximately 1.4%. The treatment: oral pan-JAK inhibitor, 5-10 mg twice daily.

This receptor was obtained from a human donor with alopecia areata. The genes are TRBV5-1 and TRBJ2-1; D perhaps matches TRBD2 (5 bases). The material was CD4+ T cells sorted from blood, obtained at approximately week 49, from a patient treated with tofacitinib. The CDR3 sequence is CASSHSGDNEQFF. In DNA form, the CDR3 reads TGCGCCAGCAGCCATTCCGGGGACAATGAGCAGTTCTTC.